This T cell receptor (beta chain) was sequenced in a study of control samples from healthy donors and cancer patients. V was shortened by 2 bases and J by 6 bases, with 8 bases between the two germline ends. The CDR3 is 12 residues long. Germline lookup yields CDR1 KGHSH and CDR2 LQKENI. Assay: immunoSEQ multiplex PCR; the TCRdb copy retains only in-frame clones and omits some. The data contain approximately 83,000 clones, over 90% of them singletons. This clone was seen more than once but under ten times. The TCR comes from a young woman in good health. Sequenced: blood. This chain joins TRBV18 and TRBJ2-7; D unresolved. Here the CDR3 reads CASSPKSGEQYF. In nucleotides, the CDR3 is TGTGCCAGCTCACCAAAATCAGGCGAGCAGTACTTC.